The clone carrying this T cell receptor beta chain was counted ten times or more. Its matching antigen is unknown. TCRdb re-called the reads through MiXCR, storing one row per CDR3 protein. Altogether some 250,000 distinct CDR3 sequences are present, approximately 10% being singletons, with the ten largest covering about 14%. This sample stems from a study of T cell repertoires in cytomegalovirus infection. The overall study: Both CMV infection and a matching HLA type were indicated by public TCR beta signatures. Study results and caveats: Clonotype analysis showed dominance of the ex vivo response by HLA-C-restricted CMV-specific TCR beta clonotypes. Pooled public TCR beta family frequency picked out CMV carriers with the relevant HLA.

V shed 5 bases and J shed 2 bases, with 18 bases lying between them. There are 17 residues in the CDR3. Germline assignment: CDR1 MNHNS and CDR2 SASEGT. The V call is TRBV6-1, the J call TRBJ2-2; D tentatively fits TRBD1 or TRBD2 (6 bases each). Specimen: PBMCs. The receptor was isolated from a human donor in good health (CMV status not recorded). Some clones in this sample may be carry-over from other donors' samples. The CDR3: CASSYGGWGANTGELFF. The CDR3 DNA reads TGTGCCAGCAGTTACGGTGGTTGGGGGGCAAACACCGGGGAGCTGTTTTTT.